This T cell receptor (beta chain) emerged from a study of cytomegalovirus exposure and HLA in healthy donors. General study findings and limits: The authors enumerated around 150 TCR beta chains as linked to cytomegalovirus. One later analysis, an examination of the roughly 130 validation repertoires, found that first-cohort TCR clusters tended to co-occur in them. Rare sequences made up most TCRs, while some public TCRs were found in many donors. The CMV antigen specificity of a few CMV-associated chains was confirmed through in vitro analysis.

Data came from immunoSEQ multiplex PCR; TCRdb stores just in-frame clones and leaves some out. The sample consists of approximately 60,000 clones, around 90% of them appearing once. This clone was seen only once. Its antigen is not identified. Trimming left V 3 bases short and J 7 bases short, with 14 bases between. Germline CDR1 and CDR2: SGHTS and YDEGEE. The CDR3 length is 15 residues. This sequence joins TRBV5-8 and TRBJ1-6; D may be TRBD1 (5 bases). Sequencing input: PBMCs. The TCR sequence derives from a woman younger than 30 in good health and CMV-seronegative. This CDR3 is CASSWGTHLNSPLHF. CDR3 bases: TGTGCCAGCAGCTGGGGGACTCATCTCAATTCACCCCTCCACTTT.